The clone carrying this T cell receptor (beta chain) has only one observation. The data are from a study of blood T cell repertoires in COVID-19. On the study more broadly: COVID-19 samples from acute and convalescent phases originated in the United States, Italy and Spain.

The protocol was immunoSEQ multiplex PCR, while the TCRdb copy is restricted to in-frame clones and leaves out a portion. This sample has 150,000 to 200,000 clones, with around 82% found just once. V was trimmed by 0 bases and J by 3 bases, leaving 5 bases between them. CDR1 ENHRY and CDR2 SYGVKD come from the germline V gene. This CDR3 has 13 residues. Specimen: PBMCs or T cells enriched from blood (not recorded which). This receptor was taken from a man in his forties who had recovered from COVID-19. This chain uses TRBV10-3 with TRBJ1-1; D might be TRBD1 (5 bases). This CDR3 reads CAISESGDTEAFF. The CDR3 DNA follows: TGTGCCATCAGTGAGTCAGGGGACACTGAAGCTTTCTTT.